These T cell receptor beta chains were read from a single sample in a study of CD8 T cells in ankylosing spondylitis. A single record per CDR3 protein comes from TCRdb applying MiXCR to the 5' RACE reads. The sample shows over 600,000 distinct CDR3 sequences, around 20% of them seen only once. Source material: blood, either unsorted or a sorted T cell fraction (not recorded which). The receptors originated from a male donor with ankylosing spondylitis. Each CDR3 is given with its conserved first and last residue. The order of the fields is V gene, J gene, CDR3 protein.

TRBV5-1,TRBJ2-5,CASSLAGFGETQYF
TRBV5-1,TRBJ1-2,CASSLAEFTGGSGGYTF
TRBV6-6,TRBJ1-1,CASSYWVGKEAFF
TRBV7-9,TRBJ1-1,CASGVEVTEAFF
TRBV5-4,TRBJ2-1,CASSRGLATYNEQFF
TRBV7-9,TRBJ1-2,CASSLTGWDGYTF
TRBV20-1,TRBJ2-7,CSASLAGHYEQYF
TRBV29-1,TRBJ1-1,CSVPWGQAVGEAFF
TRBV5-5,TRBJ1-4,CASRAGHTNEKLFF
TRBV28,TRBJ1-5,CASSWGDYSNQPQHF
TRBV5-6,TRBJ2-2,CASSSGLDYTGELFF
TRBV7-2,TRBJ1-2,CASSLIVQGRDGYTF